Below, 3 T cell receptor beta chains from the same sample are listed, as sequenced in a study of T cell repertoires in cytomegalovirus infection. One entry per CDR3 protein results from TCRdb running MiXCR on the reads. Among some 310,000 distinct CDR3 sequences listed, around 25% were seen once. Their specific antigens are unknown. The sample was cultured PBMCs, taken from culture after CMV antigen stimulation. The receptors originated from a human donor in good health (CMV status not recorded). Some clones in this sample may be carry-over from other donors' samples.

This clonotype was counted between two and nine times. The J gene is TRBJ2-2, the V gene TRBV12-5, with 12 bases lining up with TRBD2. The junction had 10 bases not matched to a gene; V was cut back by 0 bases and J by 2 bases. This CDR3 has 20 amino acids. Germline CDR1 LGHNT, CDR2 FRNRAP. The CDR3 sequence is CASGLVWILAGGPNTGELFF. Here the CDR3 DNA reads TGTGCTAGTGGTTTGGTATGGATTCTAGCGGGAGGGCCCAACACCGGGGAGCTGTTTTTT.

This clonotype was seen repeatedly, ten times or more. In DNA, the CDR3 is TGTGCCAGCAGGACCAGTGGTGGAGATACGCAGTATTTT. Translation: CASRTSGGDTQYF. This sequence joins TRBV7-3 and TRBJ2-3, with unresolved D. Germline loops: CDR1 SGHTA, CDR2 FQGTGA. The CDR3 covers 13 residues. Trimming removed 6 bases from V and 5 bases from J, with 12 bases in between.

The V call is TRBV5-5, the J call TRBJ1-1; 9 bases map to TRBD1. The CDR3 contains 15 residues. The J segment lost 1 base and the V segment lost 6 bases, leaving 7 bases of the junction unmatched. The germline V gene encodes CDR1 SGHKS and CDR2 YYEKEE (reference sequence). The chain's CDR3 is CASNGQGRWNTEAFF. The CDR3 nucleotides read TGTGCCAGCAACGGACAGGGGAGATGGAACACTGAAGCTTTCTTT.